Presented here are 18 T cell receptor beta chains from one specimen sequenced in a study of cytomegalovirus exposure and HLA in healthy donors. Libraries were prepared by immunoSEQ multiplex PCR; TCRdb keeps only in-frame clonotypes and omits some of them. Among some 250,000 clones listed, 85% to 90% were seen once. Sequencing was done on a sample of PBMCs. Receptors originate from a woman between 18 and 29 years old in good health and CMV-seronegative.

V and J are TRBV6-5 and TRBJ2-7; 11 nucleotides line up with TRBD2. CDR3 length: 15 residues. After removal of 5 bases from V and 5 bases from J, the junction contained 8 bases not matched to a gene. The germline CDR1 and CDR2 sequences are MNHEY and SVGAGI. CDR3 sequence reads: CASSIYSGGVDEQYF. The CDR3 region has the DNA TGTGCCAGCAGTATCTATAGCGGGGGGGTCGACGAGCAGTACTTC.

This sequence joins TRBV7-6 and TRBJ2-7; 7 bases fit TRBD1. This CDR3 region has 17 residues. Trimming removed 1 base from V and 2 bases from J; junction bases left unmatched: 11. CDR1 is SGHVS, CDR2 FNYEAQ, per germline. CDR3 sequence (DNA): TGTGCCAGCAGCTTAGGGGGCCGACAGGGAGCAACCTACGAGCAGTACGTC. Its protein is CASSLGGRQGATYEQYV.

The chain couples TRBV5-1 to TRBJ1-2; D might be TRBD1 (5 bases). This CDR3 contains 12 residues. CDR1 is SGHRS and CDR2 is YFSETQ in the germline V gene. Trimming removed 9 bases at V and 1 base at J, with 10 bases between. The CDR3, as DNA: TGCGCCACCCAGGGACTTAACTATGGCTACACCTTC. Amino acids: CATQGLNYGYTF.

CDR3: CASSPTGTGTGELFF. CDR3 nucleotides: TGTGCCAGCTCACCAACAGGGACGGGCACCGGGGAGCTGTTTTTT. The genes are TRBV18 and TRBJ2-2; the D gene is possibly TRBD1 (6 bases). The germline CDR1 and CDR2 sequences are KGHSH and LQKENI. Trimming cost V 2 bases and J 4 bases, with 11 bases left between them. This CDR3 spans 15 amino acids.

The chain combines TRBV28 with TRBJ1-2; a possible D gene is TRBD1 (5 bases). V was cut by 5 bases and J by 1 base, with 17 bases left in between. There are 16 residues in the CDR3. Germline V gene sequence: CDR1 MDHEN, CDR2 SYDVKM. In DNA form, the CDR3 reads TGTGCCAGCAGTCCTCCCCGACGACAGAGTAACTATGGCTACACCTTC. Translation: CASSPPRRQSNYGYTF.

V is TRBV7-2 and J is TRBJ1-1; 11 bases align to TRBD1. Trimming took 4 bases from V and 6 from J; bases not matched to a gene: 4. The germline CDR1 and CDR2 sequences are SGHTA and FQGNSA. The CDR3 is 14 amino acids. CDR3 nucleotide sequence: TGTGCCAGCAGCTCGGGACAGGGGGAACCTGAAGCTTTCTTT. Its translation is CASSSGQGEPEAFF.

The J gene is TRBJ2-1, the V gene TRBV18; maybe TRBD2 (6 bases). CDR3 length: 13 amino acids. With 6 bases removed from V and 1 base from J, the gap between germline ends came to 7 bases. In germline, CDR1 is KGHSH, CDR2 LQKENI. The CDR3 nucleotides are TGTGCCAGCTCTGGACTATCCTACAATGAGCAGTTCTTC. Its protein product is CASSGLSYNEQFF.

The chain employs TRBV6-5 and TRBJ1-1; unclear D gene. Germline CDR1 is MNHEY and CDR2 is SVGAGI. The V end lost 2 bases, the J end lost 2 bases, and 9 bases lay between the germline ends. The CDR3 is 14 amino acids. The CDR3 loop reads CASSYHTVNTEAFF. The CDR3 DNA sequence: TGTGCCAGCAGTTACCACACAGTTAACACTGAAGCTTTCTTT.

This chain uses TRBV15 with TRBJ1-1, with TRBD1 matching over 7 bases. The CDR3 has 14 amino acids. J lost 0 bases, V lost 5 bases, and 3 bases had no gene match. Germline V lookup: CDR1 LNHNV, CDR2 YYDKDF (reference sequence). CDR3 sequence (DNA): TGTGCCACCAGCGGACAGGCCCTGAACACTGAAGCTTTCTTT. This gives the protein CATSGQALNTEAFF.

V is TRBV19 and J is TRBJ1-5, with D perhaps TRBD1 (5 bases). Germline assignment: CDR1 LNHDA and CDR2 SQIVND (reference sequence). The ends were cut back, 5 bases at V and 2 bases at J, with 16 bases in the middle. The CDR3 runs to 16 residues. CDR3 bases: TGTGCCAGTAGTGTGGACACCCCAGGAGGCAATCAGCCCCAGCATTTT. Translation gives CASSVDTPGGNQPQHF.

This clone was counted a single time. J is TRBJ1-3 and V is TRBV4-3; D uncertain. Trimming removed 0 bases from V and 4 bases from J, with 7 bases in between. The CDR3 is 14 amino acids. The germline V gene has CDR1 LGHNA and CDR2 YSLEER. The CDR3 sequence is CASSQDFSGNTIYF. DNA of the CDR3: TGCGCCAGCAGCCAAGATTTTAGCGGAAACACCATATATTTT.

V usage is TRBV19 and J usage is TRBJ2-7; the D gene is possibly TRBD1 (5 bases). V was pared by 3 bases and J by 5 bases, with 11 bases between. The CDR3 sequence is 13 residues long. From germline, CDR1 is LNHDA and CDR2 SQIVND (reference sequence). The DNA of the CDR3 is TGTGCCAGTAGTATCGACAGAAGCAACGAGCAGTACTTC. It encodes CASSIDRSNEQYF.

This chain joins TRBV7-6 and TRBJ2-6; no reliable D call. The CDR3 has 14 amino acids. Germline CDR1 and CDR2: SGHVS and FNYEAQ. Trimming removed 3 bases at V and 2 bases at J, with 5 bases between. The CDR3 DNA follows: TGTGCCAGCAGCTTCGTAACTGGGGCCAACGTCCTGACTTTC. As protein: CASSFVTGANVLTF.

The rearrangement joins TRBV19 to TRBJ1-2; possible D gene TRBD1, 5 bases. V was cut by 1 base and J by 8 bases, with 14 bases left in between. The V gene's germline CDR1 is LNHDA and CDR2 SQIVND (reference sequence). The CDR3 is made up of 14 amino acids. The CDR3 DNA reads as TGTGCCAGTAGTATAGTACCGGGACTCTGGGGCTACACCTTC. It codes for CASSIVPGLWGYTF.

The chain couples TRBV7-8 to TRBJ2-3; 8 bases fit TRBD2. The ends lost 5 bases at V and 3 bases at J; junction bases unmatched: 13. This CDR3 contains 17 residues. Looked up from germline, CDR1 is SGHVS and CDR2 is FQNEAQ. The CDR3 sequence: CASSLQHRAGGTDTQYF. DNA of the CDR3: TGTGCCAGCAGCCTCCAACATCGGGCGGGGGGTACAGATACGCAGTATTTT.

This chain connects TRBV28 to TRBJ1-5, with 7 bases fitting TRBD1. The V gene end was trimmed by 7 bases and the J gene end by 4 bases; junction bases not matched to a gene: 16. This CDR3 is 17 amino acids long. Germline V lookup: CDR1 MDHEN, CDR2 SYDVKM. This CDR3 reads CASTMKNTGEWNQPQHF. For the CDR3, the DNA is TGTGCCAGCACGATGAAGAACACAGGGGAATGGAATCAGCCCCAGCATTTT.

The chain uses TRBV7-2 and TRBJ2-5, with TRBD1 identical over 7 bases. J gave up 6 bases and V 5 bases, and 6 bases lay outside the gene matches. CDR3 length: 13 residues. The germline V gene has CDR1 SGHTA and CDR2 FQGNSA. The CDR3 DNA sequence: TGTGCCAGCAGCCGTGACAGGGAGAAGACCCAGTACTTC. Its translation: CASSRDREKTQYF.

Concerning this clone: The same CDR3 is also encoded by other DNA sequences in this sample. The chain employs TRBV6-5 and TRBJ2-5; weak D call: TRBD2 (6 bases). Deletions cut 2 bases from V and 2 bases from J, with 9 bases between. This CDR3 is 14 amino acids long. From germline, CDR1 is MNHEY and CDR2 SVGAGI. The CDR3, as DNA: TGTGCCAGCAGTTACGGTGGGACTCAAGAGACCCAGTACTTC. Protein: CASSYGGTQETQYF.